One sample yielded the 28 T cell receptor beta chains listed below, sequenced in a study of T-cell reconstitution after alpha-beta-depleted transplantation in children. TCRbeta library construction was performed incorporating unique molecular identifiers. TCRdb recomputed calls from the PCR reads with MiXCR, one row per CDR3 protein. Here the sample spans about 240,000 distinct CDR3 sequences, roughly a quarter being singletons. Sequencing was performed on PBMCs, taken before TCRalphabeta/CD19-depleted stem cell transplant. All receptors derive from a girl aged 2-10 years with Fanconi anemia, due to receive a stem cell transplant.

This sequence joins TRBV20-1 and TRBJ2-3; 10 bases are a match to TRBD1. The CDR3 contains 14 residues. Germline lookup yields CDR1 DFQATT and CDR2 SNEGSKA (reference sequence). V shed 6 bases, J shed 6 bases, and the junction held 9 bases outside the gene matches. CDR3 sequence: CSAKDRGRSDTQYF. As DNA, the CDR3 is TGCAGTGCGAAGGACAGGGGGAGATCGGATACGCAGTATTTT.

This clonotype came up many times. The rearrangement links TRBV18 to TRBJ2-1; 8 positions match TRBD1. Unmatched junction bases numbered 10, after V lost 0 bases and J lost 9 bases. From germline, CDR1 is KGHSH and CDR2 LQKENI. The CDR3 loop spans 16 amino acids. The CDR3 DNA follows: TGTGCCAGCTCACCACCGGTCCTCAGGGGGCCGGGTGAGCAGTTCTTC. Amino acid sequence: CASSPPVLRGPGEQFF.

The J gene is TRBJ2-3, the V gene TRBV20-1, with no clear D. This CDR3 contains 14 residues. Trimming cost V 2 bases and J 6 bases, with 15 bases left between them. Germline-derived CDR1 and CDR2 are DFQATT and SNEGSKA (reference sequence). CDR3: CSARIWGGEDTQYF. For the CDR3, the DNA is TGCAGTGCTAGAATCTGGGGTGGAGAGGATACGCAGTATTTT.

This clonotype was seen many times. The chain carries TRBV12-3 or TRBV12-4 and TRBJ2-5; D remains unclear. Deletions cut 6 bases from V and 7 bases from J, with 12 bases between. This CDR3 is built from 12 residues. The CDR3 coding sequence is TGTGCCAGCAGCCGTGGGGTCGGGACCCAGTACTTC. Translation: CASSRGVGTQYF.

The table lists this clonotype with a few counts. The CDR3 region has the DNA TGTGCCAGCAGCTACTCAGGGGACACTGAAGCTTTCTTT. Its translation is CASSYSGDTEAFF. The J gene is TRBJ1-1, the V gene TRBV7-3; possible D gene TRBD1, 6 bases. The germline V and J ends were trimmed by 4 bases and 3 bases, with 9 bases remaining between them. The germline V gene encodes CDR1 SGHTA and CDR2 FQGTGA. This CDR3 is built from 13 residues.

This clonotype was found many times. The rearrangement uses TRBV29-1 and TRBJ2-1; 10 nucleotides agree with TRBD2. The length of the CDR3 is 15 residues. Germline V gives CDR1 SQVTM, CDR2 ANQGSEA. Trimming took 4 bases from V and 4 from J; bases not matched to a gene: 7. CDR3 nucleotide sequence: TGCAGCGTTGCCCCACTAGCGGGAAGGTACAATGAGCAGTTCTTC. This sequence encodes CSVAPLAGRYNEQFF.

This clonotype was detected many times. The rearrangement uses TRBV5-1 and TRBJ2-1; TRBD2 might be the D (6 bases). CDR1 and CDR2 from the germline V gene are SGHRS and YFSETQ. This CDR3 contains 16 residues. V was shortened by 4 bases and J by 2 bases, with 16 bases between the two germline ends. This CDR3 is CASSPRELWAYNEQFF. The CDR3 coding sequence is TGCGCCAGCAGCCCCCGGGAGTTATGGGCCTACAATGAGCAGTTCTTC. Combining the CDR3 with reference TRBV5-1 and TRBJ2-1 gives the whole variable domain KAGVTQTPRYLIKTRGQQVTLSCSPISGHRSVSWYQQTPGQGLQFLFEYFSETQRNKGNFPGRFSGRQFSNSRSEMNVSTLELGDSALYLCASSPRELWAYNEQFFGPGTRLTVL.

This clonotype is labeled medium-sized (0.01 to 0.1%). The V call is TRBV12-3 or TRBV12-4, the J call TRBJ2-3, with D unresolved. This CDR3 region has 14 residues. Deletions cut 3 bases from V and 2 bases from J, with 9 bases between. The CDR3 coding sequence is TGTGCCAGCAGTTTTGGGCTAGTCACAGATACGCAGTATTTT. The encoded protein is CASSFGLVTDTQYF.

This clonotype was detected only a few times. This chain links TRBV29-1 with TRBJ2-3; D may be TRBD1 (6 bases). The CDR3 is 14 amino acids. CDR1 SQVTM and CDR2 ANQGSEA come from the germline V gene. Trimming shortened V by 6 bases and J by 0 bases, and 13 bases separated the two germline ends. The CDR3 spells CSVVHRESTDTQYF. In nucleotides, the CDR3 is TGCAGCGTGGTCCACAGGGAGAGCACAGATACGCAGTATTTT.

V and J are TRBV7-2 and TRBJ1-2; a weak D match, TRBD1 (6 bases). Per germline, CDR1 SGHTA and CDR2 FQGNSA. The ends were cut back, 7 bases at V and 5 bases at J, with 11 bases in the middle. The CDR3 is 12 amino acids. This CDR3 reads CASTLTGYGYTF. The DNA of the CDR3 is TGTGCCAGCACCCTGACAGGATATGGCTACACCTTC.

This chain connects TRBV4-1 to TRBJ1-2; 8 positions agree with TRBD1. The germline CDR1 and CDR2 sequences are MGHRA and YSYEKL. J gave up 0 bases and V 2 bases, and 5 bases lay outside the gene matches. The CDR3 is 16 amino acids. In DNA form, the CDR3 reads TGCGCCAGCAGCCAAATAGGGACAGGATCTAACTATGGCTACACCTTC. This sequence encodes CASSQIGTGSNYGYTF.

This clonotype came up many times. The rearrangement joins TRBV10-3 to TRBJ2-6; 11 bases fit TRBD2. CDR3 length equals 17 residues. Germline trimming cut 5 bases from V and 4 bases from J; bases unmatched to any gene: 7. Germline V gene sequence: CDR1 ENHRY, CDR2 SYGVKD. This CDR3 is CAISLAGGPAGANVLTF. The CDR3 DNA reads TGTGCCATCAGTTTAGCGGGGGGGCCGGCCGGGGCCAACGTCCTGACTTTC.

Many counts were recorded for this clonotype. The chain has TRBV10-3 and TRBJ2-7; TRBD1 matches at 8 bases. V gave up 4 bases and J gave up 2 bases; unmatched junction bases: 7. Germline CDR1 and CDR2: ENHRY and SYGVKD. This CDR3 region has 15 residues. The CDR3 DNA follows: TGTGCCATCAGTGCAGGGGGCGATCTCCCCTACGAGCAGTACTTC. Translation gives CAISAGGDLPYEQYF.

Many counts were recorded for this clonotype. The chain has TRBV29-1 and TRBJ1-2; TRBD1 matches 9 bases. Germline loops: CDR1 SQVTM, CDR2 ANQGSEA. V was pared by 7 bases and J by 3 bases, with 6 bases of the junction left unmatched. This CDR3 has 13 residues. CDR3 coding DNA: TGCAGCGCGGGGACAGGGAATGACTATGGCTACACCTTC. Translated, it gives CSAGTGNDYGYTF.

V gene TRBV10-2 combines with J gene TRBJ2-2; perhaps TRBD2 as D (6 bases). Between the trimmed V and J ends, which lost 7 bases and 0 bases, there was a span of 9 bases. Germline V CDR1 and CDR2: WSHSY, SAAADI. This CDR3 has 14 residues. This CDR3 reads CASTWDSNTGELFF. The CDR3 DNA reads TGCGCCAGCACCTGGGACTCGAACACCGGGGAGCTGTTTTTT.

This clonotype was observed at least ten times. This chain links TRBV15 with TRBJ2-1; no firm D call. Germline assignment: CDR1 LNHNV and CDR2 YYDKDF (reference sequence). The CDR3 runs to 13 residues. V was trimmed by 8 bases and J by 7 bases, leaving 15 bases between them. DNA for the CDR3: TGTGCCACCTACAGCCTAACTCGGAATGAGCAGTTCTTC. Protein sequence: CATYSLTRNEQFF.

The gene calls are TRBV4-2 and TRBJ2-1; 7 bases agree with TRBD2. The germline V gene encodes CDR1 LGHNA and CDR2 YNFKEQ. Germline trimming cut 1 base from V and 4 bases from J; bases unmatched to any gene: 7. The CDR3 covers 16 residues. CDR3 nucleotides: TGTGCCAGCAGCCAAGTGGCGGTGGGGGGGTACAATGAGCAGTTCTTC. Encoded protein: CASSQVAVGGYNEQFF.

Ten or more counts support this clonotype. The chain uses TRBV20-1 and TRBJ2-2; TRBD1 aligns across 9 bases. Germline CDR1 reads DFQATT; CDR2 reads SNEGSKA (reference sequence). CDR3 length: 15 residues. V gave up 3 bases and J gave up 8 bases; unmatched junction bases: 10. The CDR3 sequence: CSASRRHRGLGELFF. In nucleotides, the CDR3 is TGCAGTGCTAGTAGACGGCACAGGGGGCTGGGGGAGCTGTTTTTT.

This clonotype was detected only a few times. In nucleotides, the CDR3 is TGTGCCACCAGCAGAGAGTGGGCTAGCGGGAGCAGCTACAATGAGCAGTTCTTC. Encoded protein: CATSREWASGSSYNEQFF. The chain uses TRBV15 and TRBJ2-1, with 10 bases lining up with TRBD2. J lost 3 bases, V lost 0 bases, and 8 bases had no gene match. Germline CDR1 is LNHNV and CDR2 is YYDKDF (reference sequence). There are 18 residues in the CDR3.

This clonotype was found a few times. The rearrangement links TRBV19 to TRBJ2-7; no clear D gene. CDR1 LNHDA and CDR2 SQIVND come from the germline V gene (reference sequence). The CDR3 is made up of 15 amino acids. V shed 3 bases and J shed 1 base, with 13 bases lying between them. CDR3 nucleotides: TGTGCCAGTAGTATCGACCCAGCTAGATCCTACGAGCAGTACTTC. This translates into CASSIDPARSYEQYF.

The chain links TRBV30 to TRBJ2-3; a possible D gene is TRBD1 (6 bases). This CDR3 is built from 14 residues. V was trimmed by 0 bases and J by 0 bases, leaving 7 bases between them. Per the germline V gene, CDR1 is GTSNPN and CDR2 is SVGIG (reference sequence). CDR3 sequence (DNA): TGTGCCTGGAGTGTGGGGGCTAGCACAGATACGCAGTATTTT. This encodes CAWSVGASTDTQYF.

This clonotype was counted ten times or more. The genes are TRBV6-5 and TRBJ2-1, with D possibly TRBD2 on 6 matching bases. CDR3 size: 18 residues. The germline V gene encodes CDR1 MNHEY and CDR2 SVGAGI. Trimming cost V 2 bases and J 6 bases, with 23 bases left between them. In DNA form, the CDR3 reads TGTGCCAGCAGTTACCCCTTCCTACTAGCATTAGGGAGCAATGAGCAGTTCTTC. Encoded protein: CASSYPFLLALGSNEQFF.

By share, this clonotype counts as medium-sized. The chain has TRBV29-1 and TRBJ2-5; D unclear. Germline V gene sequence: CDR1 SQVTM, CDR2 ANQGSEA. V was clipped by 6 bases and J by 2 bases, with 19 bases between them. CDR3 length equals 15 residues. DNA for the CDR3: TGCAGCGTCGCCCGATACCTTGCAAGTCAAGAGACCCAGTACTTC. This sequence encodes CSVARYLASQETQYF.

The CDR3 DNA is TGTGCCAGCAGCGAGGGAGCGGGTAGCACAGATACGCAGTATTTT. Protein sequence: CASSEGAGSTDTQYF. The rearrangement joins TRBV9 to TRBJ2-3, with D maybe TRBD2 (6 bases). Germline assignment: CDR1 SGDLS and CDR2 YYNGEE. Deletions cut 3 bases from V and 0 bases from J, with 11 bases between. This CDR3 comprises 15 residues.

This sequence joins TRBV7-6 and TRBJ1-1; no firm D call. Trimming stripped 0 bases from V and 5 bases from J, with 10 bases between. The CDR3 sequence is 14 residues long. Germline-derived CDR1 and CDR2 are SGHVS and FNYEAQ. The CDR3 reads CASSLASEYTEAFF. The CDR3 DNA follows: TGTGCCAGCAGCTTAGCGTCTGAGTATACTGAAGCTTTCTTT.

The chain is built from TRBV29-1 and TRBJ2-7; 12 bases align to TRBD2. The length of the CDR3 is 12 residues. Germline CDR1 and CDR2: SQVTM and ANQGSEA. V trimming: 7 bases; J trimming: 7 bases; junction bases outside the gene matches: 5. The chain's CDR3 is CSGALAGGEQYF. The CDR3 nucleotides read TGCAGCGGGGCACTAGCGGGGGGAGAGCAGTACTTC.

The rearrangement uses TRBV20-1 and TRBJ1-2, with 7 bases matching TRBD1. J was trimmed by 3 bases and V by 6 bases; bases with no gene match: 10. Germline values: CDR1 DFQATT, CDR2 SNEGSKA (reference sequence). The CDR3 length is 14 residues. The CDR3 loop reads CSALGRGVDYGYTF. The CDR3 DNA is TGCAGTGCCCTGGGCAGGGGGGTGGACTATGGCTACACCTTC.

The rearrangement joins TRBV12-3 or TRBV12-4 to TRBJ2-3; 9 bases fit TRBD2. The CDR3 consists of 15 residues. The V segment lost 8 bases and the J segment 4 bases; nucleotides outside the gene matches: 10. The CDR3 reads CASSLPGLAADTQYF. The CDR3 bases are TGTGCCAGCTCCCTTCCGGGACTAGCAGCAGATACGCAGTATTTT.